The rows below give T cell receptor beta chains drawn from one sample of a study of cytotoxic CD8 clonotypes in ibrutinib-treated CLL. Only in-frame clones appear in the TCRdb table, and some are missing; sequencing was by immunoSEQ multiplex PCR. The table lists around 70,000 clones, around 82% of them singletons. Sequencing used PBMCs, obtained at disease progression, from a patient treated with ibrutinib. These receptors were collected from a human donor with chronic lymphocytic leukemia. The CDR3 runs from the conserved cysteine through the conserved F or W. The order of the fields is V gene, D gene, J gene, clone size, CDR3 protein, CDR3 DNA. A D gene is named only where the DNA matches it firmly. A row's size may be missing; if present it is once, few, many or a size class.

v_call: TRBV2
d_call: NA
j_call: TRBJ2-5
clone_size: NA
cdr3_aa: CASSEPRAQYF
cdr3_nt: TGTGCCAGCAGTGAACCGAGGGCCCAGTACTTC

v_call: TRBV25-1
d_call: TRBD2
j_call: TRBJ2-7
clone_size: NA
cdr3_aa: CASRLAGGYEQYF
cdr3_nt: TGTGCCAGCAGACTAGCGGGAGGGTACGAGCAGTACTTC

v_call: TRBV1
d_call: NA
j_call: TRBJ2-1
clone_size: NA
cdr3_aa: CTSSQDREGGYNEQFF
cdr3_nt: TGCACCAGCAGCCAGGACAGGGAAGGAGGGTACAATGAGCAGTTCTTC

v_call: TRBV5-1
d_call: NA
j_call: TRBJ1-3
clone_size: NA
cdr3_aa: CASSLGDGNTIYF
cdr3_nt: TGCGCCAGCAGCCTGGGAGATGGAAACACCATATATTTT

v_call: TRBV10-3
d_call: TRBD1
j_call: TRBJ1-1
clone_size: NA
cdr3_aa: CAIKTGSFGTEAFF
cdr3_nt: TGTGCCATCAAGACAGGGAGTTTCGGAACTGAAGCTTTCTTT

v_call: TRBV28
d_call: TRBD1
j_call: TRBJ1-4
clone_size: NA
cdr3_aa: CASSLWPRQGNEKLFF
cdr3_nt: TGTGCCAGCAGTTTATGGCCGAGACAGGGGAATGAAAAACTGTTTTTT

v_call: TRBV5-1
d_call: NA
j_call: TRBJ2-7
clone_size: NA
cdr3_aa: CASSSSAALSGFSYEQYF
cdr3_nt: TGCGCCAGCAGCTCAAGTGCGGCATTGTCGGGGTTCTCCTACGAGCAGTACTTC

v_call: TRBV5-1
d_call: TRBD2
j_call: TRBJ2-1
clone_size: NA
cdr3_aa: CASSLSGLAGGNEQFF
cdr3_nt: TGCGCCAGCAGCTTGTCGGGACTAGCGGGGGGGAATGAGCAGTTCTTC

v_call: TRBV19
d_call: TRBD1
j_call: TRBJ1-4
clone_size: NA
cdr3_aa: CASSRMGQPNEKLFF
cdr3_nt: TGTGCCAGTAGTAGAATGGGACAGCCAAATGAAAAACTGTTTTTT

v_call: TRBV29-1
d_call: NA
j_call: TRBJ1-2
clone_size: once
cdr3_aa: CSVRTLLNYGYTF
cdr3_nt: TGCAGCGTCCGGACACTACTTAACTATGGCTACACCTTC

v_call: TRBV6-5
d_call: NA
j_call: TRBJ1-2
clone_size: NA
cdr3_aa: CASRPVQGTGYGYTF
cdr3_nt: TGTGCCAGCAGACCTGTACAGGGAACAGGCTATGGCTACACCTTC

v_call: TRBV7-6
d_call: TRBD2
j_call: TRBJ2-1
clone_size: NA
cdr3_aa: CASSPGTRLYNEQFF
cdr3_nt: TGTGCCAGCAGCCCCGGGACTAGATTATACAATGAGCAGTTCTTC

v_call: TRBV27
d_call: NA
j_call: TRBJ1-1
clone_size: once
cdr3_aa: CASGSDSLVTEAFF
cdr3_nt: TGTGCCAGCGGTTCCGACAGTTTGGTCACTGAAGCTTTCTTT